This record looks at one TCR beta chain sequence and its context. Its matching antigen is unknown. There are 14 residues in the CDR3. Germline CDR1 SGHTA, CDR2 FQGNSA. V lost 5 bases and J lost 6; bases outside the gene matches: 4. 60 Vbeta and 13 Jbeta primers were used in PCR. TCRdb's table, derived via immunoSEQ multiplex PCR, lists solely in-frame clones and lacks some. The profile shows under 200,000 clones, 75% to 80% of them singletons. The data originate from a study of cytomegalovirus exposure and HLA in healthy donors. Whole-study context: There were around 390 genotyped donors. Of these, roughly 80% fell in the genetic ancestry cluster associated with self-reported Caucasian donors.

Whole-study results and caveats: Per a later analysis, HLA-associated TCR beta chains showed more clonal expansion than other, equally common TCR beta chains. Data from an earlier analysis indicated that most TCR beta V segments were productive either about 90% or about 30% of the time.

The chain recombines TRBV7-2 with TRBJ1-5; 10 bases are shared with TRBD1. Input material: PBMCs. The origin of this receptor is a woman aged 40 to 49 in good health and CMV-seropositive. The CDR3 DNA reads TGTGCCAGCAGCCAGACAGGGGGCATTCAGCCCCAGCATTTT. This translates into CASSQTGGIQPQHF.